This T cell receptor beta chain was recovered during a study of blood T cell repertoires in COVID-19. Study context: The United States, Italy and Spain provided the acute and convalescent COVID-19 samples.

Generated by immunoSEQ multiplex PCR, the TCRdb table keeps only in-frame clones and is missing some. The sample consists of about 58,000 clones, around 81% of them appearing once. Sequencing input: peripheral blood. The receptor was isolated from a human donor in a cohort sampled during active COVID-19.

The CDR3 nucleotides read TGTGCCAGCAGCCCTGTCCCGGGACAGGGGAAGGATGGCTACACCTTC. Its protein is CASSPVPGQGKDGYTF. The chain combines TRBV6-2 or TRBV6-3 with TRBJ1-2; 10 positions match TRBD1. J lost 6 bases, V lost 6 bases, and 13 bases had no gene match. The CDR3 has 16 residues. Germline lookup yields CDR1 MNHEY and CDR2 SVGEGT.